This paragraph covers one T cell receptor beta chain sequence. Other nucleotide sequences in the sample specify the same CDR3. This sample stems from a study of PD-L1 blockade in urothelial cancer. Study background: Timepoints chosen for blood analysis were 3 weeks (second dose) and 6 weeks after treatment start.

The CDR3 loop spans 15 amino acids. Germline V gene sequence: CDR1 MNHEY, CDR2 SVGAGI. The V gene end was trimmed by 1 base and the J gene end by 2 bases; junction bases not matched to a gene: 2. Time point: pretreatment peripheral blood. Sequencing was performed with immunoSEQ multiplex PCR; in TCRdb, only in-frame clones are kept and a portion is missing. The table has about 57,000 clones, around 81% seen once. The chain uses TRBV6-5 and TRBJ1-2; 9 positions match TRBD1. The source material was PBMCs, sampled around atezolizumab (anti-PD-L1) treatment. This receptor was identified in a man aged 70 or older with urothelial cancer. The CDR3, as DNA: TGTGCCAGCAGTTACTACAGGGGGCCCAACTATGGCTACACCTTC. It translates to CASSYYRGPNYGYTF.